This record looks at one T cell receptor (beta chain) sequence and its context. Its matching antigen is unknown. The sample comes from a study of breast tumors, draining lymph nodes, adjacent tissues. Study results and limitations: Tumor T cell lymph node origin was a supported hypothesis, not proven. Luminal-like breast cancer showed significantly higher tumor–nontumor repertoire similarity than basal-like. Compared with lymph nodes, tumors were less diverse; compared with nontumor tissue, more.

Breast cancer patients provided tissue from their axillary draining lymph nodes. MiXCR was run by TCRdb on the multiplex PCR reads, yielding one entry per CDR3 protein. The sample includes 250,000 or so distinct CDR3 sequences, over 25% of them seen just once. Sequencing was performed on axillary lymph node tissue. This clonotype was sampled from a female donor with breast cancer. Some clones in this sample may be carry-over from other donors' samples.

The CDR3 sequence is CASTQGGSGYLNEQFF. The DNA of the CDR3 is TGTGCCAGCACCCAGGGGGGGAGTGGCTATTTGAATGAGCAGTTCTTC. The J gene is TRBJ2-1, the V gene TRBV12-3 or TRBV12-4, with D perhaps TRBD1 or TRBD2 (7 bases each). Trimming took off 7 bases at V and 7 bases at J, with 23 bases between the two ends. The length of the CDR3 is 16 residues.